A single sample gave rise to the 2 T cell receptor beta chains below, sequenced in a study of CD8 T cells in Susac syndrome. Random hexamers were used to reverse transcribe the RNA input (about 0.5 to 1 ug). In TCRdb, the immunoSEQ multiplex PCR reads were re-called with MiXCR into one record per CDR3 protein. The repertoire includes roughly 140,000 distinct CDR3 sequences, 94% of them detected once, and over 0.25% sits in the top ten. Sequenced: CD8+ T cells from PBMCs. Source of these receptors: a human donor in good health.

The rearrangement joins TRBV6-2 or TRBV6-3 to TRBJ2-7; TRBD2 matches at 11 bases. This CDR3 is 15 amino acids long. Germline CDR1 MNHEY, CDR2 SVGEGT. The junction had 4 bases not matched to a gene; V was cut back by 2 bases and J by 4 bases. Here the CDR3 reads CASSYGTSGWYEQYF. The CDR3 DNA reads as TGTGCCAGCAGTTACGGGACTAGCGGATGGTACGAGCAGTACTTC.

CDR3 sequence (DNA): TGTGCCAGCAGCCCAGTCATGTCTGACGAGCAGTACTTC. Its protein is CASSPVMSDEQYF. V and J are TRBV28 and TRBJ2-7; D unclear. Germline V lookup: CDR1 MDHEN, CDR2 SYDVKM. Trimming took off 6 bases at V and 5 bases at J, with 14 bases between the two ends. This CDR3 is 13 amino acids long.